This T cell receptor (beta chain) was recovered during a study of memory CD4+ T cells and cytomegalovirus serostatus. On the study more broadly: Of the healthy Belgian adults, 9 or 10 were CMV seropositive and about 24 seronegative.

Notes on the study in general: Suggested: most of the CMV-linked TCR signature lies in CD4+ memory cells.

Concerning this clone itself: Its antigen is unknown.

Single viable CD3+CD4+CD8-CD45RO+ cells were sorted as the memory CD4+ T cells. Serum IgG to CMV pp150, pp28, p38 and p52 defined serostatus. CD4+ T cells were isolated by positive magnetic selection. The CDR3 covers 13 residues. Germline CDR1 and CDR2: SGHNT and YENEEA. V gave up 3 bases and J gave up 9 bases, with 14 bases separating them. The method was immunoSEQ multiplex PCR; TCRdb's version includes in-frame clones alone and lacks a portion of them. The table has approximately 50,000 clones, about 80% seen once. Material: memory CD4+ T cells from blood. The TCR originated in an adult in good health and CMV-seropositive. The chain is built from TRBV11-3 and TRBJ1-1; tentatively, D is TRBD1 (5 bases). CDR3 sequence (DNA): TGTGCCAGCAGCTTCGAGTTGGGGGAAAAAGCTTTCTTT. Protein product: CASSFELGEKAFF.